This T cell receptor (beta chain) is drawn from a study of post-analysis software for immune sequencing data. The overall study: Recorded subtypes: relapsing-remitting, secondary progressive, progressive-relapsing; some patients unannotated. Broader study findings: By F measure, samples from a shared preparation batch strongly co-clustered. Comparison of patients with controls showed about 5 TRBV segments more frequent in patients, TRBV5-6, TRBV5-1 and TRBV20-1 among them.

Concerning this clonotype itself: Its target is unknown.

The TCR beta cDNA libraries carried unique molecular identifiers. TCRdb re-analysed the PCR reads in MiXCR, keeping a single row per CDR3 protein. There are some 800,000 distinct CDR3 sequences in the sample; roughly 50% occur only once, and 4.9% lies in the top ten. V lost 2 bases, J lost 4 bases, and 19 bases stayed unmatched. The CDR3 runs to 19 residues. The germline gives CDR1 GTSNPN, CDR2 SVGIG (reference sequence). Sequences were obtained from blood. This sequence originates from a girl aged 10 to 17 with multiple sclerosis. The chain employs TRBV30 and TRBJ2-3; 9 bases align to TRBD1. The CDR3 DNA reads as TGTGCCTGGAGTCGCCCCGAACCCCTCCGCTGGACAGGGGCAGATACGCAGTATTTT. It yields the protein CAWSRPEPLRWTGADTQYF. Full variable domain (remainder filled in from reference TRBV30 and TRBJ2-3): SQTIHQWPATLVQPVGSPLSLECTVEGTSNPNLYWYRQAAGRGLQLLFYSVGIGQISSEVPQNLSASRPQDRQFILSSKKLLLSDSGFYLCAWSRPEPLRWTGADTQYFGPGTRLTVL.